This T cell receptor beta chain originates from a study of T cell changes during pregnancy in multiple sclerosis. The protocol was immunoSEQ multiplex PCR, while the TCRdb copy is restricted to in-frame clones and leaves out a portion. The table has 13,000 to 15,000 clones, approximately 83% seen once. Only one count was recorded for this clone. Per the germline V gene, CDR1 is SGHRS and CDR2 is YFSETQ. The CDR3 covers 15 residues. The V gene end was trimmed by 1 base and the J gene end by 5 bases; junction bases not matched to a gene: 9. This specimen was CD8+ T cells from peripheral blood mononuclear cells, taken in the first trimester of pregnancy. The TCR comes from a female donor with multiple sclerosis, enrolled in a pregnancy study. The chain combines TRBV5-1 with TRBJ2-7, with 7 positions matching TRBD1. CDR3 coding DNA: TGCGCCAGCAGCTTGACACAGGGGTATAGTGACGAGCAGTACTTC. Amino acid sequence: CASSLTQGYSDEQYF.